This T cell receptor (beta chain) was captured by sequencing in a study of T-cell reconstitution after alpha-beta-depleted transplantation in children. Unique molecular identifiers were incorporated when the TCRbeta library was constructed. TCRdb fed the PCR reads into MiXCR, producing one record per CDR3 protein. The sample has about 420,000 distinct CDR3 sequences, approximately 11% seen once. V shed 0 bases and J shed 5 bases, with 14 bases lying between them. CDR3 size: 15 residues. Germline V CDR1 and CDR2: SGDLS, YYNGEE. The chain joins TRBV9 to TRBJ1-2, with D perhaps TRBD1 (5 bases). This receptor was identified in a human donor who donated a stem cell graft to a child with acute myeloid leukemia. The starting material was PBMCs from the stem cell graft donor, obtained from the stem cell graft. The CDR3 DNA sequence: TGTGCCAGCAGCGTAGATCCGGGACGGGTATATGGCTACACCTTC. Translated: CASSVDPGRVYGYTF.